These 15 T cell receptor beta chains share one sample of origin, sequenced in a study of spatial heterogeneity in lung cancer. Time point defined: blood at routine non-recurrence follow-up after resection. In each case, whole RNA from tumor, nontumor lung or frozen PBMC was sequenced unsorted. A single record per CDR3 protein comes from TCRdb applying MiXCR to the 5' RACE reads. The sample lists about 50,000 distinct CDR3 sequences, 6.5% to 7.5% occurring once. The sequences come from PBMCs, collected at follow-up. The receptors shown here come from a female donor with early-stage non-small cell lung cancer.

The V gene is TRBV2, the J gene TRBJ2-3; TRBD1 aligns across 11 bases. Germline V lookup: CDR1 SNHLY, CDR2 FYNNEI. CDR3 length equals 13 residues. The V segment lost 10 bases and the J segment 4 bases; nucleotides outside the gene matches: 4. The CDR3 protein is CATRTGGPDTQYF. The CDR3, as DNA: TGTGCCACCCGGACAGGGGGCCCAGATACGCAGTATTTT.

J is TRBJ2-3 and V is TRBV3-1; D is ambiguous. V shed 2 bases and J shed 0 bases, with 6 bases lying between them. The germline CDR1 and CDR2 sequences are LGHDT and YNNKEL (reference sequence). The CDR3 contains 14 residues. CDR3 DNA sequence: TGTGCCAGCAGCCAACAGGTTAGCACAGATACGCAGTATTTT. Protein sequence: CASSQQVSTDTQYF.

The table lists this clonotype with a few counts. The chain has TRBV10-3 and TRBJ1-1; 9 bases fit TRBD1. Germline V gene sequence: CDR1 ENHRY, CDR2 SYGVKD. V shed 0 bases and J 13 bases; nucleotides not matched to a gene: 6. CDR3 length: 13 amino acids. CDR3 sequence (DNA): TGTGCCATCAGTGAGTCGGCCGGGACAGGGCATTTCTTT. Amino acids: CAISESAGTGHFF.

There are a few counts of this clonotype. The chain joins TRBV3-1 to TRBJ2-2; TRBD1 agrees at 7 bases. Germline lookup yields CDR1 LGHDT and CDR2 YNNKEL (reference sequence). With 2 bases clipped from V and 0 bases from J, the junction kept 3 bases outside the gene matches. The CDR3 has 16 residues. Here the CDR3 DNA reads TGTGCCAGCAGCCAACCGACAGGGACGAACACCGGGGAGCTGTTTTTT. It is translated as CASSQPTGTNTGELFF. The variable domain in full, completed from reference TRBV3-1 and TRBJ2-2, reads DTAVSQTPKYLVTQMGNDKSIKCEQNLGHDTMYWYKQDSKKFLKIMFSYNNKELIINETVPNRFSPKSPDKAHLNLHINSLELGDSAVYFCASSQPTGTNTGELFFGEGSRLTVL.

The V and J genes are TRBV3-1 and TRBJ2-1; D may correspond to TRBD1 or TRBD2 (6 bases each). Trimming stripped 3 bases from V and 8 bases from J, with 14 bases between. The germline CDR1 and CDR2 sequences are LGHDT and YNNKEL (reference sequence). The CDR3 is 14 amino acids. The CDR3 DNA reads TGTGCCAGCAGCCAGGGATGGGGGGCAGATGAGCAGTTCTTC. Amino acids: CASSQGWGADEQFF.

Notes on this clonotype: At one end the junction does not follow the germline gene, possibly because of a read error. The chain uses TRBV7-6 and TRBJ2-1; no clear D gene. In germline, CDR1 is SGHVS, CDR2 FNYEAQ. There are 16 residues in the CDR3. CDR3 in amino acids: CVSSLPGTHSYNEQFF. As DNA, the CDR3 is TGTGTCAGCAGCTTACCAGGTACCCACTCCTACAATGAGCAGTTCTTC. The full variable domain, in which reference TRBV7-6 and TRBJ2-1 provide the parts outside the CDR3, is GAGVSQSPRYKVTKRGQDVALRCDPISGHVSLYWYRQALGQGPEFLTYFNYEAQQDKSGLPNDRFSAERPEGSISTLTIQRTEQRDSAMYRCVSSLPGTHSYNEQFFGPGTRLTVL.

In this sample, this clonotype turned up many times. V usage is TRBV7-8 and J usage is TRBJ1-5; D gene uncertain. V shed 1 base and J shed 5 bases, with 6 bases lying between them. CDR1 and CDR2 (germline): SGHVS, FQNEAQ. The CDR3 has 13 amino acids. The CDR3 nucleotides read TGTGCCAGCAGCTTAGAACGGGATCAGCCCCAGCATTTT. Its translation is CASSLERDQPQHF.

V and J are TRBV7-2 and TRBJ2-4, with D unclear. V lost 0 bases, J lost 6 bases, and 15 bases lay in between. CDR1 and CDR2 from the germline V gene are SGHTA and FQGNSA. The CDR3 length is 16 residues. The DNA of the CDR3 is TGTGCCAGCAGCTTAGCGGTCGCCCCCCCGTTAAACATTCAGTACTTC. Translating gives CASSLAVAPPLNIQYF.

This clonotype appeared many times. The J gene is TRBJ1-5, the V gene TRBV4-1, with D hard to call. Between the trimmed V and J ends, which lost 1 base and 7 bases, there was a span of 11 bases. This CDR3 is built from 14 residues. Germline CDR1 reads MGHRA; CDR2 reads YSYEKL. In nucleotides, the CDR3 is TGCGCCAGCAGCCAAGTCCCGGCCGGCCAGCCCCAGCATTTT. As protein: CASSQVPAGQPQHF.

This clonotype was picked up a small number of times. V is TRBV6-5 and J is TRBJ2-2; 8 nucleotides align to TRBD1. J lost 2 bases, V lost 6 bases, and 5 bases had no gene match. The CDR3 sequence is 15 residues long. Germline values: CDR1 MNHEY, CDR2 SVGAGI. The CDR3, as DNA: TGTGCCAGCAGCGTGGGACAGGTCAACACCGGGGAGCTGTTTTTT. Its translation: CASSVGQVNTGELFF.

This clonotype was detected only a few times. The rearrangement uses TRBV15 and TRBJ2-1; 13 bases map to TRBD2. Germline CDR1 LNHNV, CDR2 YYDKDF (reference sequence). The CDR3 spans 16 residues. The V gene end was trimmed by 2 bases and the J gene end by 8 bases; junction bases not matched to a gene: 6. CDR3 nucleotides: TGTGCCACCAGCAGACCCGGGACTAGCGGGATAGATGAGCAGTTCTTC. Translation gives CATSRPGTSGIDEQFF.

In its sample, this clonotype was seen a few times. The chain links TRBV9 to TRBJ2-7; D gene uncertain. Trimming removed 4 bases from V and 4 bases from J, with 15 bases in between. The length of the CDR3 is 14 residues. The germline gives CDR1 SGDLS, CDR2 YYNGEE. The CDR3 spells CASSPGSSLYEQYF. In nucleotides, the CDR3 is TGTGCCAGCAGCCCAGGTTCCAGCCTATACGAGCAGTACTTC.

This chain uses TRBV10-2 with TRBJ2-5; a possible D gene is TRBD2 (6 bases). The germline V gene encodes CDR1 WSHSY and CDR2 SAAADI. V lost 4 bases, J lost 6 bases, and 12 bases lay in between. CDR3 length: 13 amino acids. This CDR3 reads CASSVDGGKTQYF. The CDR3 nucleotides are TGCGCCAGCAGTGTTGACGGCGGGAAGACCCAGTACTTC.

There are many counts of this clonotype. CDR3 sequence: CASSLGRGQVFYTF. The CDR3 bases are TGTGCCAGCAGCTTGGGCAGGGGACAAGTCTTCTACACCTTC. The chain uses TRBV7-2 and TRBJ1-2; D possibly corresponds to TRBD1 (6 bases). Per the germline V gene, CDR1 is SGHTA and CDR2 is FQGNSA. The V end was cut by 3 bases, the J end by 10 bases, with 18 bases between. The CDR3 runs to 14 residues.

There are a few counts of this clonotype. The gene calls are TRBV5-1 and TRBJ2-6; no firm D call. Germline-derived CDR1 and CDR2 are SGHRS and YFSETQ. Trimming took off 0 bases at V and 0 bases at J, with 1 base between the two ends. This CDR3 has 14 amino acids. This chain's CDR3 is CASSLDSGANVLTF. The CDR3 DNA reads TGCGCCAGCAGCTTGGACTCTGGGGCCAACGTCCTGACTTTC. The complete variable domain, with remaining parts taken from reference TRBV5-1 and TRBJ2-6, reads KAGVTQTPRYLIKTRGQQVTLSCSPISGHRSVSWYQQTPGQGLQFLFEYFSETQRNKGNFPGRFSGRQFSNSRSEMNVSTLELGDSALYLCASSLDSGANVLTFGAGSRLTVL.